This TCR beta chain was recorded in a study of Ad26.COV2.S vaccination and SARS-CoV-2 variants. Germline V lookup: CDR1 MDHEN, CDR2 SYDVKM. V trimming: 7 bases; J trimming: 2 bases; junction bases outside the gene matches: 14. This CDR3 contains 17 residues. Treatment: approximately 18 received Ad26.COV2.S at low or high dose, single or two shots; a few received placebo; per-sample allocation not given. Sampling happened 63 days after the first vaccine or placebo injection. Using immunoSEQ multiplex PCR, the repertoire was profiled, and TCRdb retains in-frame clones only, with some absent. The sample includes around 300,000 clones, about 89% seen only once; the top ten take about 4.6%.

The origin of this receptor is a person between 18 and 65 years old who received the Ad26.COV2.S COVID-19 vaccine or a placebo. V gene TRBV28 combines with J gene TRBJ2-1; 7 bases agree with TRBD2. This sample comprised peripheral blood, obtained in a trial of Ad26.COV2.S vaccine versus placebo. The CDR3 DNA reads as TGTGCCAGCACTGGGGGGGGTGGAGGGGCCCCCTACAATGAGCAGTTCTTC. Amino acids: CASTGGGGGAPYNEQFF.